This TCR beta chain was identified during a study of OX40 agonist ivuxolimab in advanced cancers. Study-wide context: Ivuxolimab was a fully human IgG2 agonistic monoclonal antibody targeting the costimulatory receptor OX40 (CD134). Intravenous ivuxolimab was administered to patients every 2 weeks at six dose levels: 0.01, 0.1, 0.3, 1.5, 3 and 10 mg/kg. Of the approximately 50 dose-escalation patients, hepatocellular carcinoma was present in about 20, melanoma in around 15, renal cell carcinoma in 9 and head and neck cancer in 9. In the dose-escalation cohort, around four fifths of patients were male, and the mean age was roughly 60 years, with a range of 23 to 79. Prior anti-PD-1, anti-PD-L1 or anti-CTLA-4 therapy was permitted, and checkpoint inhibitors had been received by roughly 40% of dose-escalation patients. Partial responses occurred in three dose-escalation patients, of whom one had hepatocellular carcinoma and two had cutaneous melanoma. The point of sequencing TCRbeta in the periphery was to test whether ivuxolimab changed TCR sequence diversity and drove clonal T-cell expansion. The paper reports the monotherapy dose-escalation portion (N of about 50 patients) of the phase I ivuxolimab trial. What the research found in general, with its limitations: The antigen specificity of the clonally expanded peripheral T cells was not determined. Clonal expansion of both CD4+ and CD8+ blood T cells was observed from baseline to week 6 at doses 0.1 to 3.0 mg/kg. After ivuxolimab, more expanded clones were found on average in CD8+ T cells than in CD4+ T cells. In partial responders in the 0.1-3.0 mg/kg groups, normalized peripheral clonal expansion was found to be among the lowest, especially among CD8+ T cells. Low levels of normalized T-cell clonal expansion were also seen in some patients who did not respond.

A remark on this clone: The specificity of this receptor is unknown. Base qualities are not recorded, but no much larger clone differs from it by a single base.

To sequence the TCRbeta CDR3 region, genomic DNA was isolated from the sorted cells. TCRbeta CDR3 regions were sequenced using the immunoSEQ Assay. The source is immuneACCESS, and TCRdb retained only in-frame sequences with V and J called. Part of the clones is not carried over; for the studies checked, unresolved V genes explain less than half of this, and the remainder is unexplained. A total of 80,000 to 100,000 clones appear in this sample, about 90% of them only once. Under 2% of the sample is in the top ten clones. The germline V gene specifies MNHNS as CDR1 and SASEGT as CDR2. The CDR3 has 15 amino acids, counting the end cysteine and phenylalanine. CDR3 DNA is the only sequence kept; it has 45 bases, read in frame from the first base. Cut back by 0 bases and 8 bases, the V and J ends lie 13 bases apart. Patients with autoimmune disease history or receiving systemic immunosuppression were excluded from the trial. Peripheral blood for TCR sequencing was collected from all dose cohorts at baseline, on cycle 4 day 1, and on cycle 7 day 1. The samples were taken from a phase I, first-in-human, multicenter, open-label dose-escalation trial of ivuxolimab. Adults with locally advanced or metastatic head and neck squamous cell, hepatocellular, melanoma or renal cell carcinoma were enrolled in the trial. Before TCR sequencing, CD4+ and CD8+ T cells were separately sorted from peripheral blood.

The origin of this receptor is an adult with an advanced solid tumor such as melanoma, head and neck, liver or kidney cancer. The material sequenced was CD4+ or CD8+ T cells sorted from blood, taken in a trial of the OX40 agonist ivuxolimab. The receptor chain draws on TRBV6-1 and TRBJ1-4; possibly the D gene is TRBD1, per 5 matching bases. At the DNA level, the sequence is TGTGCCAGCAGTGAAGCGGGGACGGCGATCGAAAAACTGTTTTTT. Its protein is CASSEAGTAIEKLFF.